This T cell receptor beta chain was profiled in a study of human T cells and chemical hapten exposure. Study-wide context: Weekly diphenylcyclopropenone doses were given to patients' scalps across the roughly 25-week study.

This CDR3 contains 16 residues. Germline-derived CDR1 and CDR2 are SGHVS and FNYEAQ. V dropped 5 bases and J dropped 7; count of bases not matched to a gene: 10. Noted time point: pre-sensitization, week 0. Treatment denoted: therapeutic diphenylcyclopropenone sensitization with weekly scalp DPC. The library attached unique molecular identifiers to individual cDNA molecules. TCRdb re-derived calls from the RACE reads in MiXCR, one entry per CDR3 protein. The repertoire holds a few hundred thousand distinct CDR3 sequences, with about 5% as singletons. This clonotype has at least ten counts. Its matching antigen is unknown. Overall study findings and caveats: TCRs exceeding a frequency of 1 in 1000 stayed unchanged under DPC sensitization. Donors had alopecia, so their immune response may differ from healthy people's.

The sequenced sample was whole blood, obtained in connection with sensitization to the hapten diphenylcyclopropenone (DPC). The source is a woman aged 18-29 years with alopecia areata. Some clones in this sample may be carry-over from other donors' samples. This chain connects TRBV7-6 to TRBJ2-1; 11 bases agree with TRBD2. CDR3 sequence reads: CASSTGIAGGWNEQFF. The CDR3 DNA is TGTGCCAGCAGCACAGGAATAGCGGGGGGGTGGAATGAGCAGTTCTTC.